This record covers a single T cell receptor beta chain. When the RNA was reverse transcribed, random hexamers were used with an input of roughly 0.45 to 1 ug. One entry per CDR3 protein, called by TCRdb with MiXCR from the immunoSEQ multiplex PCR reads. The table lists about 110,000 distinct CDR3 sequences, less than 95% of them singletons. This record belongs to a study of CD8 T cells in Susac syndrome. Sequencing input: CD8+ T cells from PBMCs. The receptor was derived from a human donor with Susac syndrome.

CDR3 in DNA: TGTGCCAGCAGTTTACTAGGTGGTACGCAGTATTTT. Amino acids: CASSLLGGTQYF. The rearrangement uses TRBV27 and TRBJ2-3, with D unclear. Germline CDR1 and CDR2: MNHEY and SMNVEV (reference sequence). The V and J ends lost 2 bases and 8 bases respectively, with 8 bases between them. The CDR3 has 12 residues.